Many counts were recorded for the clone carrying this T cell receptor (beta chain). This sample was included in a study of metastatic and nonmetastatic thyroid tumors. Study information: Repertoires of blood and of tissue (tumor or nodule) from malignant and benign thyroid patients were compared.

As processed by the authors: CDR3 was compared across clinicopathological groups, and the resulting differences were used to build a distant-metastasis classifier for papillary thyroid cancer. TCRdb used MiXCR to call clones anew from the PCR reads. None of the V and J calls come from the authors' own analysis; TCRdb made them. The table has about 92,000 clones, just under 15% seen once. Per germline, CDR1 MNHEY and CDR2 SMNVEV (reference sequence). This CDR3 contains 15 residues. Trimming pared 2 bases from V and 3 bases from J, leaving 10 bases between. Prior to thyroid surgery, none of the patients had received any treatment.

The TCR originated in a female donor with papillary thyroid cancer or a benign thyroid nodule (not recorded which). Some clones in this sample may be carry-over from other donors' samples. Specimen: blood. This chain links TRBV27 with TRBJ2-2, with D possibly being TRBD1 (5 bases). The CDR3 protein is CASSLQGFDTGELFF. CDR3 nucleotides: TGTGCCAGCAGTTTACAGGGCTTTGACACCGGGGAGCTGTTTTTT.